This T cell receptor beta chain was sequenced during a study of blood T cell repertoires in COVID-19. For the study at large: The United States, Italy and Spain were the sources of the acute and convalescent COVID-19 samples. T cells, B-cell-depleted T cells, or PBMCs provided the cDNA or gDNA that served as material.

Original handling: Quantification of nucleated cells was approximated via reference gene primer amplification. TCRdb's copy holds only in-frame clones and misses some; the assay was immunoSEQ multiplex PCR. V and J calls and clone size are those listed in that table; D and trimming were worked out from the DNA. The table shows roughly 410,000 clones, with about nine tenths occurring only once. Seattle's enrolled individuals joined amid active infection and were then monitored longitudinally. The source of this sequence is a woman between 40 and 50 years old with COVID-19, enrolled during active disease. The sequenced sample was peripheral blood.

The CDR3 nucleotides read TGTGCCAGCACCCCAAAGGGGGCTGGTGGCTACACCTTC. Its protein product is CASTPKGAGGYTF. The J gene is TRBJ1-2, the V gene TRBV27, with 7 positions matching TRBD1. CDR1 is MNHEY, CDR2 SMNVEV, per germline (reference sequence). The CDR3 is 13 residues long. V shed 7 bases and J 7 bases; nucleotides not matched to a gene: 9.